The 27 T cell receptor beta chains given below trace back to one sample, sequenced in a study of blood T cell repertoires in COVID-19. Sequencing was performed with immunoSEQ multiplex PCR; in TCRdb, only in-frame clones are kept and a portion is missing. Here the sample spans a few hundred thousand clones, around 89% being singletons. The sample consisted of PBMCs or T cells enriched from blood (not recorded which). These receptors came from a woman in her twenties or thirties who had recovered from COVID-19.

The chain employs TRBV7-3 and TRBJ2-3, with 10 nucleotides matching TRBD2. V shed 0 bases and J 4 bases; nucleotides not matched to a gene: 4. The CDR3 sequence is 16 residues long. In germline, CDR1 is SGHTA, CDR2 FQGTGA. For the CDR3, the DNA is TGTGCCAGCAGCTTAACTCTAGCGGGAGACGCAGATACGCAGTATTTT. As protein: CASSLTLAGDADTQYF.

The chain couples TRBV4-3 to TRBJ2-2, with a tentative D call TRBD1 (6 bases). Germline loops: CDR1 LGHNA, CDR2 YSLEER. This CDR3 is built from 16 residues. With 4 bases removed from V and 2 bases from J, the gap between germline ends came to 14 bases. This chain's CDR3 is CASSPRTDPNTGELFF. The CDR3 bases are TGCGCCAGCAGCCCCCGGACAGATCCTAACACCGGGGAGCTGTTTTTT.

The chain combines TRBV7-2 with TRBJ2-7, with 7 bases identical to TRBD2. Germline assignment: CDR1 SGHTA and CDR2 FQGNSA. The CDR3 spans 13 residues. V lost 2 bases, J lost 5 bases, and 3 bases stayed unmatched. The CDR3 DNA reads as TGTGCCAGCAGCTTAAAAAGCGGGGACGAGCAGTACTTC. Protein product: CASSLKSGDEQYF.

The chain couples TRBV6-6 to TRBJ2-1; 8 nucleotides line up with TRBD1. The CDR3 totals 13 residues. V lost 8 bases, J lost 3 bases, and 3 bases stayed unmatched. Germline V lookup: CDR1 MNHNY, CDR2 SVGAGI (reference sequence). The CDR3 here is CASQGAFYNEQFF. The CDR3 nucleotides are TGTGCCAGCCAGGGGGCTTTCTACAATGAGCAGTTCTTC.

The chain has TRBV11-2 and TRBJ1-3; 11 bases align to TRBD1. V shed 5 bases and J 8 bases; nucleotides not matched to a gene: 11. The CDR3 runs to 16 residues. Germline V CDR1 and CDR2: SGHAT, FQNNGV. CDR3 loop: CASSPARTGGRDTIYF. CDR3 sequence (DNA): TGTGCCAGCAGCCCCGCCAGGACAGGGGGCAGGGACACCATATATTTT.

This clone was recorded only once. This chain joins TRBV15 and TRBJ2-1; TRBD2 matches 7 bases. This CDR3 has 15 residues. In germline, CDR1 is LNHNV, CDR2 YYDKDF (reference sequence). Trimming at V came to 0 bases and at J to 7 bases, leaving 6 bases not matched to a gene. This CDR3 reads CATSREGGSANEQFF. In DNA form, the CDR3 reads TGTGCCACCAGCAGAGAGGGCGGGAGTGCGAATGAGCAGTTCTTC.

This chain uses TRBV28 with TRBJ1-2; 11 nucleotides align to TRBD1. The CDR3 loop spans 14 amino acids. V was clipped by 6 bases and J by 11 bases; unmatched bases: 11. Per the germline V gene, CDR1 is MDHEN and CDR2 is SYDVKM. The CDR3 bases are TGTGCCAGCAGCTTTCCGGACAGGGGGCAGATTTACACCTTC. Encoded protein: CASSFPDRGQIYTF.

V usage is TRBV6-2 or TRBV6-3 and J usage is TRBJ2-3; possible D gene TRBD2, 6 bases. The ends were cut back, 2 bases at V and 4 bases at J, with 10 bases in the middle. Germline loops: CDR1 MNHEY, CDR2 SVGEGT. The CDR3 consists of 14 residues. The CDR3 is CASSYGGGPDTQYF. In DNA, the CDR3 is TGTGCCAGCAGTTACGGCGGAGGGCCAGATACGCAGTATTTT.

This chain joins TRBV28 and TRBJ1-5; TRBD1 is a possible D gene (6 bases). The ends were cut back, 5 bases at V and 5 bases at J, with 10 bases in the middle. The germline gives CDR1 MDHEN, CDR2 SYDVKM. The CDR3 sequence is 13 residues long. The CDR3 DNA reads TGTGCCAGCAGTGACAGGTTCTATCAGCCCCAGCATTTT. Protein sequence: CASSDRFYQPQHF.

This clone came up once. The chain combines TRBV19 with TRBJ1-2, with D possibly being TRBD1 (5 bases). From germline, CDR1 is LNHDA and CDR2 SQIVND (reference sequence). The ends were cut back, 2 bases at V and 3 bases at J, with 13 bases in the middle. The CDR3 runs to 15 residues. The CDR3 loop is CASSITWLGDYGYTF. CDR3 nucleotides: TGTGCCAGTAGTATAACGTGGCTAGGGGACTATGGCTACACCTTC.

This rearrangement joins TRBV5-4 to TRBJ2-2, with 8 bases matching TRBD1. CDR1 is SGHNT and CDR2 is YYREEE in the germline V gene (reference sequence). Trimming at V came to 5 bases and at J to 1 base, leaving 4 bases not matched to a gene. CDR3 length equals 15 residues. CDR3 nucleotide sequence: TGTGCCAGCAGACCCGACAGGGGGAACACCGGGGAGCTGTTTTTT. It is translated as CASRPDRGNTGELFF.

This rearrangement joins TRBV30 to TRBJ1-2, with D possibly TRBD1 on 6 matching bases. The length of the CDR3 is 15 residues. CDR1 and CDR2 from the germline V gene are GTSNPN and SVGIG (reference sequence). Trimming removed 4 bases at V and 2 bases at J, with 17 bases between. CDR3 DNA: TGTGCCTGGACCCTTTCCGTCACAGGGAACTATGGCTACACCTTC. It is translated as CAWTLSVTGNYGYTF.

The chain joins TRBV6-6 to TRBJ2-7; TRBD2 matches 7 bases. The CDR3 consists of 15 residues. Germline values: CDR1 MNHNY, CDR2 SVGAGI (reference sequence). V was pared by 7 bases and J by 2 bases, with 11 bases of the junction left unmatched. The CDR3, as DNA: TGTGCCAGCACTAATAGCGGGCTATCTACCTACGAGCAGTACTTC. Encoded protein: CASTNSGLSTYEQYF.

The chain's CDR3 is CASSLAAATRGYGYTF. The CDR3 DNA is TGTGCCAGCAGCTTAGCTGCGGCCACCCGGGGTTATGGCTACACCTTC. The chain links TRBV7-2 to TRBJ1-2; D is unclear. This CDR3 region has 16 residues. Germline V gene sequence: CDR1 SGHTA, CDR2 FQGNSA. The germline V and J ends were trimmed by 0 bases and 5 bases, with 16 bases remaining between them.

This clone showed up just once. The J gene is TRBJ2-2, the V gene TRBV19; 8 bases align to TRBD2. Per the germline V gene, CDR1 is LNHDA and CDR2 is SQIVND (reference sequence). This CDR3 is built from 15 residues. The V gene end was trimmed by 8 bases and the J gene end by 0 bases; junction bases not matched to a gene: 5. The chain's CDR3 is CASVTSAANTGELFF. The CDR3 nucleotides are TGTGCCAGTGTGACTAGCGCGGCGAACACCGGGGAGCTGTTTTTT.

The gene calls are TRBV18 and TRBJ2-1; TRBD2 matches at 12 bases. The germline V gene encodes CDR1 KGHSH and CDR2 LQKENI. Trimming at V came to 4 bases and at J to 6 bases, leaving 10 bases not matched to a gene. The CDR3 is 17 amino acids. CDR3 amino acids: CASSRTGLAGNRNEQFF. The CDR3 DNA is TGTGCCAGCTCACGGACGGGACTAGCGGGCAACCGCAATGAGCAGTTCTTC. The variable domain in full, with the rest retrieved from reference TRBV18 and TRBJ2-1, is NAGVMQNPRHLVRRRGQEARLRCSPMKGHSHVYWYRQLPEEGLKFMVYLQKENIIDESGMPKERFSAEFPKEGPSILRIQQVVRGDSAAYFCASSRTGLAGNRNEQFFGPGTRLTVL.

The chain employs TRBV9 and TRBJ1-5; TRBD1 matches at 8 bases. The germline V gene has CDR1 SGDLS and CDR2 YYNGEE. J lost 8 bases, V lost 2 bases, and 6 bases had no gene match. This CDR3 has 14 amino acids. DNA of the CDR3: TGTGCCAGCAGCGTCGGACAGGGATTTGAGCCCCAGCATTTT. Amino acid sequence: CASSVGQGFEPQHF.

This rearrangement joins TRBV5-1 to TRBJ2-6, with D perhaps matching TRBD2 (5 bases). CDR3 length: 15 amino acids. Between the trimmed V and J ends, which lost 4 bases and 0 bases, there was a span of 8 bases. Germline loops: CDR1 SGHRS, CDR2 YFSETQ. CDR3: CASSDYISGANVLTF. CDR3 DNA sequence: TGCGCCAGCAGCGACTACATCTCTGGGGCCAACGTCCTGACTTTC.

J is TRBJ1-3 and V is TRBV28; D possibly corresponds to TRBD1 (6 bases). CDR1 and CDR2 from the germline V gene are MDHEN and SYDVKM. The CDR3 has 14 residues. V lost 3 bases, J lost 3 bases, and 9 bases lay in between. CDR3 sequence (DNA): TGTGCCAGCAGTTTTAGGGGGAATGGAAACACCATATATTTT. The encoded protein is CASSFRGNGNTIYF. The variable domain in full, with the rest retrieved from reference TRBV28 and TRBJ1-3, is DVKVTQSSRYLVKRTGEKVFLECVQDMDHENMFWYRQDPGLGLRLIYFSYDVKMKEKGDIPEGYSVSREKKERFSLILESASTNQTSMYLCASSFRGNGNTIYFGEGSWLTVV.

In this sample, this clone turned up once. The chain combines TRBV2 with TRBJ2-2; 9 bases line up with TRBD1. The CDR3 runs to 14 residues. V trimming: 7 bases; J trimming: 1 base; junction bases outside the gene matches: 1. Germline values: CDR1 SNHLY, CDR2 FYNNEI. The CDR3 DNA sequence: TGTGCCAGCAAGGACAGGGGGAACACCGGGGAGCTGTTTTTT. It translates to CASKDRGNTGELFF.

This chain joins TRBV28 and TRBJ1-4, with 8 bases identical to TRBD1. J was trimmed by 7 bases and V by 10 bases; bases with no gene match: 14. CDR3 length: 15 amino acids. Germline assignment: CDR1 MDHEN and CDR2 SYDVKM. For the CDR3, the DNA is TGTGCCATCAATGGGCGACAGGGGAGGAGTGAAAAACTGTTTTTT. This translates into CAINGRQGRSEKLFF.

CDR3 DNA sequence: TGTGCCTGGGCCCGGGACACTGGCTACGAGCAGTACTTC. Protein product: CAWARDTGYEQYF. This chain links TRBV30 with TRBJ2-7, with a weak D call TRBD1 (6 bases). The V gene lost 5 bases and the J gene lost 3 bases, with 14 bases spanning the gap. Germline V gene data show CDR1 as GTSNPN and CDR2 as SVGIG (reference sequence). This CDR3 spans 13 amino acids.

V usage is TRBV5-1 and J usage is TRBJ1-4; 9 nucleotides agree with TRBD1. The length of the CDR3 is 14 residues. Germline loops: CDR1 SGHRS, CDR2 YFSETQ. The V gene end was trimmed by 4 bases and the J gene end by 6 bases; junction bases not matched to a gene: 4. CDR3 nucleotides: TGCGCCAGCAGCACACAGGGGGCGGATGAAAAACTGTTTTTT. Its protein is CASSTQGADEKLFF.

V is TRBV7-2 and J is TRBJ2-7; TRBD2 matches 16 bases. The CDR3 is 19 amino acids. From germline, CDR1 is SGHTA and CDR2 FQGNSA. V gave up 5 bases and J gave up 3 bases; unmatched junction bases: 13. DNA for the CDR3: TGTGCCAGCAGCCACGGGACTAGCGGGAGGGCCGCCCGGTTCTACGAGCAGTACTTC. It codes for CASSHGTSGRAARFYEQYF.

This chain uses TRBV28 with TRBJ1-5; the D gene is possibly TRBD1 (5 bases). Trimming shortened V by 8 bases and J by 3 bases, and 8 bases separated the two germline ends. The CDR3 loop spans 12 amino acids. Germline assignment: CDR1 MDHEN and CDR2 SYDVKM. CDR3 DNA: TGTGCCAGCCGACAGTACAATCAGCCCCAGCATTTT. This gives the protein CASRQYNQPQHF.

The V call is TRBV9, the J call TRBJ2-1; 11 nucleotides line up with TRBD2. The CDR3 has 15 amino acids. V was clipped by 2 bases and J by 8 bases; unmatched bases: 6. CDR1 SGDLS and CDR2 YYNGEE come from the germline V gene. As DNA, the CDR3 is TGTGCCAGCAGCGTTCGGGTAGCGGGAGGGGATGAGCAGTTCTTC. As protein: CASSVRVAGGDEQFF.

The chain has TRBV27 and TRBJ1-1, with D hard to call. Trimming cost V 0 bases and J 4 bases, with 6 bases left between them. The germline CDR1 and CDR2 sequences are MNHEY and SMNVEV (reference sequence). The CDR3 contains 13 residues. The CDR3 nucleotides are TGTGCCAGCAGTTTATCCTGGGCCACTGAAGCTTTCTTT. Its translation is CASSLSWATEAFF.